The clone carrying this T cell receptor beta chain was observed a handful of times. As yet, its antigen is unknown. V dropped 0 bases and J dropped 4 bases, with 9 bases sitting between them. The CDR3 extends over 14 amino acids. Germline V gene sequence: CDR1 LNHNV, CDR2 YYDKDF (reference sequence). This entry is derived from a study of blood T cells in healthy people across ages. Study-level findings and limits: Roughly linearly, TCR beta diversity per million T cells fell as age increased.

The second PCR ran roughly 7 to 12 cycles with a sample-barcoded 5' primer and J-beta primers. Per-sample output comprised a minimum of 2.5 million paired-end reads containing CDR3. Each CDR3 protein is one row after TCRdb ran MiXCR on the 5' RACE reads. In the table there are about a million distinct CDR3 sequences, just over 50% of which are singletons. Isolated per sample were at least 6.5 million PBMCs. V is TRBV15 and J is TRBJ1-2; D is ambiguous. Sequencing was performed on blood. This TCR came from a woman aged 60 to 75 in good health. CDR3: CATSRDRLGYGYTF. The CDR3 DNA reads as TGTGCCACCAGCAGAGATCGCTTGGGCTATGGCTACACCTTC.